This TCR beta chain was found in a study of response to subunit inactivated influenza vaccine. Each CDR3 protein gets one entry after TCRdb re-called the RT-PCR reads with MiXCR. Among some 540,000 distinct CDR3 sequences listed, roughly a quarter were seen once. A few counts support this clonotype. Germline-derived CDR1 and CDR2 are SGDLS and YYNGEE. This CDR3 contains 17 residues. V was pared by 0 bases and J by 5 bases, with 20 bases between. This same sample was also part of a study on T cells expressing NK-cell markers. As that study records: TCR beta cDNA was made by 5'RACE template switching with UMIs. The TCR beta repertoires were obtained from sorted CD3+CD56+NKG2C+, CD3+CD56+NKG2C- and CD3+CD56-NKG2C+ T cells. Just one sequenced donor of eight was HCMV-seronegative, while seven were seropositive. Similarly, these clonotypes led the CD3+CD56-NKG2C+ fraction as well in several donors.

The specimen was CD4+ T cells sorted from PBMCs, collected 11 to 12 days after vaccination. The receptor was isolated from a man in his forties or fifties who received an inactivated influenza vaccine. The J gene is TRBJ2-5, the V gene TRBV9; possible D gene TRBD1, 6 bases. This CDR3 reads CASSVDLGSTGSETQYF. The CDR3 DNA reads TGTGCCAGCAGCGTAGACCTCGGGTCCACAGGGTCTGAGACCCAGTACTTC.